These T cell receptor beta chains were read from a single sample in a study of T cell clones after liver transplantation. Repertoires were generated with immunoSEQ multiplex PCR, while TCRdb's copy carries only in-frame clones and drops some. The sample contains some 80,000 clones, roughly 80% of which appear only once. The sequences come from CD4+ T cells from blood, collected 45 to 47 months after liver transplant. Receptor source: a human patient who received a liver transplant. Some T cells may be supplied by the graft donor. Both conserved end residues are part of each CDR3. A D gene is named only where the DNA matches it firmly. Some rows mark clone size as missing; the rest say once, few, many or name a class of expanded clone.

v_gene: TRBV7-2; d_gene: TRBD1; abundance: once; j_gene: TRBJ1-2; CDR3nt: TGTGCCAGCAGCCCCCCTGGGACAGGCGGGAGCTATGGCTACACCTTC; CDR3aa: CASSPPGTGGSYGYTF
v_gene: TRBV28; d_gene: .; abundance: .; j_gene: TRBJ1-2; CDR3nt: TGTGCCAGCAGTCCCAGATATTCGCAACTCAGGTACTATGGCTACACCTTC; CDR3aa: CASSPRYSQLRYYGYTF
v_gene: TRBV10-1; d_gene: .; abundance: .; j_gene: TRBJ1-1; CDR3nt: TGCGCCAGCAGTGAGACAGAGGGGACTGAAGCTTTCTTT; CDR3aa: CASSETEGTEAFF
v_gene: TRBV6-1; d_gene: .; abundance: .; j_gene: TRBJ1-1; CDR3nt: TGTGCCAGCAGTGTGTGGGGCGCTGAAGCTTTCTTT; CDR3aa: CASSVWGAEAFF
v_gene: TRBV29-1; d_gene: TRBD2; abundance: many; j_gene: TRBJ2-7; CDR3nt: TGCAGCGTTGGGGGGACTAGCTCCAACTCCTACGAGCAGTACTTC; CDR3aa: CSVGGTSSNSYEQYF
v_gene: TRBV27; d_gene: .; abundance: few; j_gene: TRBJ1-5; CDR3nt: TGTGCCAGCAGTTTATCGACGGGTCAGCCCCAGCATTTT; CDR3aa: CASSLSTGQPQHF
v_gene: TRBV6-1; d_gene: .; abundance: .; j_gene: TRBJ1-2; CDR3nt: TGTGCCAGCAGGCCGGCGGGGCTCTATGGCTACACCTTC; CDR3aa: CASRPAGLYGYTF
v_gene: TRBV6-5; d_gene: .; abundance: few; j_gene: TRBJ2-3; CDR3nt: TGTGCCAGCAGTCTCTCGGGAACCACAGATACGCAGTATTTT; CDR3aa: CASSLSGTTDTQYF
v_gene: TRBV28; d_gene: TRBD1; abundance: .; j_gene: TRBJ1-2; CDR3nt: TGTGCCAGCAGCTCTTCCACTCGACAGGGGGCGCCCTATGGCTACACCTTC; CDR3aa: CASSSSTRQGAPYGYTF
v_gene: TRBV5-1; d_gene: .; abundance: .; j_gene: TRBJ2-3; CDR3nt: TGCGCCAGCAGCTTGGCGGCAGGGGCCCTAGATACGCAGTATTTT; CDR3aa: CASSLAAGALDTQYF
v_gene: TRBV5-8; d_gene: TRBD1; abundance: once; j_gene: TRBJ1-5; CDR3nt: TGTGCCAGCAGCTTCTTTACGGGACAGGGTAGCAATCAGCCCCAGCATTTT; CDR3aa: CASSFFTGQGSNQPQHF
v_gene: TRBV18; d_gene: .; abundance: .; j_gene: TRBJ2-7; CDR3nt: TGTGCCAGCTCACCCCCCTACGCGTCAAACGAGCAGTACTTC; CDR3aa: CASSPPYASNEQYF
v_gene: TRBV28; d_gene: TRBD2; abundance: .; j_gene: TRBJ2-7; CDR3nt: TGTGCCAGCAGTTCTCGTAGGCGGGAGGGTAAAGAGCAGTACTTC; CDR3aa: CASSSRRREGKEQYF
v_gene: TRBV2; d_gene: TRBD2; abundance: once; j_gene: TRBJ2-1; CDR3nt: TGTGCGACCCGTAGGGAGCGGGAGGGTGGTGAGCAGTTCTTC; CDR3aa: CATRREREGGEQFF
v_gene: TRBV5-1; d_gene: .; abundance: .; j_gene: TRBJ1-1; CDR3nt: TGCGCCAGCAGCTGGGACTTCATGAACACTGAAGCTTTCTTT; CDR3aa: CASSWDFMNTEAFF
v_gene: TRBV9; d_gene: .; abundance: .; j_gene: TRBJ2-1; CDR3nt: TGTGCCAGCAGCGAAGGGGCAGGCTTCTACAATGAGCAGTTCTTC; CDR3aa: CASSEGAGFYNEQFF
v_gene: TRBV2; d_gene: .; abundance: few; j_gene: TRBJ1-2; CDR3nt: TGTGCCAGCAGCCTAGACAGCCATAAGAACTATGGCTACACCTTC; CDR3aa: CASSLDSHKNYGYTF
v_gene: TRBV30; d_gene: .; abundance: once; j_gene: TRBJ2-3; CDR3nt: TGTGCCTTCTCCCAACTAAGCAAAGATACGCAGTATTTT; CDR3aa: CAFSQLSKDTQYF
v_gene: TRBV18; d_gene: .; abundance: .; j_gene: TRBJ2-3; CDR3nt: TGTGCCAGCTCACCGCTTAGCACAGATACGCAGTATTTT; CDR3aa: CASSPLSTDTQYF
v_gene: TRBV2; d_gene: .; abundance: .; j_gene: TRBJ2-4; CDR3nt: TGTGCCAGCAGGCCCCTTAACATTCAGTACTTC; CDR3aa: CASRPLNIQYF
v_gene: TRBV29-1; d_gene: .; abundance: .; j_gene: TRBJ2-7; CDR3nt: TGCAGCGGCCCTGACAGGGAGGCCTCCTACGAGCAGTACTTC; CDR3aa: CSGPDREASYEQYF
v_gene: TRBV18; d_gene: TRBD1; abundance: .; j_gene: TRBJ2-7; CDR3nt: TGTGCCAGCTCCCCGGGACAGGGGGCTTACGAGCAGTACTTC; CDR3aa: CASSPGQGAYEQYF
v_gene: TRBV28; d_gene: .; abundance: .; j_gene: TRBJ1-2; CDR3nt: TGTGCCAGCAGTGGCCCCAGCCCCTTAAACTATGGCTACACCTTC; CDR3aa: CASSGPSPLNYGYTF
v_gene: TRBV9; d_gene: TRBD2; abundance: .; j_gene: TRBJ2-7; CDR3nt: TGTGCCAGCAGCGTGAGTGCTAGCGGATCCTACGAGCAGTACTTC; CDR3aa: CASSVSASGSYEQYF
v_gene: TRBV6-5; d_gene: .; abundance: .; j_gene: TRBJ1-2; CDR3nt: TGTGCCAGCAGTGACACCTATGGCTACACCTTC; CDR3aa: CASSDTYGYTF
v_gene: TRBV25-1; d_gene: .; abundance: .; j_gene: TRBJ1-1; CDR3nt: TGTGCCAGCAGTGCGTACAGGGAAGCTTTCTTT; CDR3aa: CASSAYREAFF
v_gene: TRBV5-1; d_gene: TRBD2; abundance: .; j_gene: TRBJ2-3; CDR3nt: TGCGCCAGCAGCCATGGACTAGGGTCAGATACGCAGTATTTT; CDR3aa: CASSHGLGSDTQYF
v_gene: TRBV6-5; d_gene: .; abundance: .; j_gene: TRBJ2-3; CDR3nt: TGTGCCAGCACTTATTTGAGCGGTACTAGCACAGATACGCAGTATTTT; CDR3aa: CASTYLSGTSTDTQYF
v_gene: TRBV29-1; d_gene: .; abundance: .; j_gene: TRBJ1-2; CDR3nt: TGCAGCGTTGAAGGTTTCTACACCTTC; CDR3aa: CSVEGFYTF
v_gene: TRBV4-1; d_gene: .; abundance: .; j_gene: TRBJ2-2; CDR3nt: TGCGCCAGCAGCCACCCGGGGAGAGGGACCGGGGAGCTGTTTTTT; CDR3aa: CASSHPGRGTGELFF
v_gene: TRBV5-1; d_gene: TRBD1; abundance: once; j_gene: TRBJ2-7; CDR3nt: TGCGCCAGCAGCTTGGGTGGACAGGGACTCTACGAGCAGTACTTC; CDR3aa: CASSLGGQGLYEQYF
v_gene: TRBV2; d_gene: .; abundance: few; j_gene: TRBJ1-4; CDR3nt: TGTGCCAGCACCGGGTATGATGAAAAACTGTTTTTT; CDR3aa: CASTGYDEKLFF
v_gene: TRBV5-4; d_gene: .; abundance: .; j_gene: TRBJ2-5; CDR3nt: TGTGCCAGCAGCGATCGAGGGGTCCAAGAGACCCAGTACTTC; CDR3aa: CASSDRGVQETQYF
v_gene: TRBV28; d_gene: TRBD1; abundance: .; j_gene: TRBJ1-2; CDR3nt: TGTGCCAGCAGTTCTCCCTCGACAGGGGGCAACTATGGCTACACCTTC; CDR3aa: CASSSPSTGGNYGYTF
v_gene: TRBV28; d_gene: .; abundance: .; j_gene: TRBJ2-5; CDR3nt: TGTGCCAGCAGTTTAGGATCGGGACACCCAAGAGGGACCCAGTACTTC; CDR3aa: CASSLGSGHPRGTQYF
v_gene: TRBV6-5; d_gene: .; abundance: .; j_gene: TRBJ2-7; CDR3nt: TGTGCCAGCAGTCGAGTGTATGGGGAGCAGTACTTC; CDR3aa: CASSRVYGEQYF
v_gene: TRBV5-1; d_gene: .; abundance: .; j_gene: TRBJ2-7; CDR3nt: TGCGCCAGCAGCCTTGGGGGAAACCCCTACGAGCAGTACTTC; CDR3aa: CASSLGGNPYEQYF
v_gene: TRBV4-1; d_gene: TRBD2; abundance: .; j_gene: TRBJ2-1; CDR3nt: TGCGCCAGCAGCCAAGGTTATGTAGCGGGAGAAGGCAATGAGCAGTTCTTC; CDR3aa: CASSQGYVAGEGNEQFF
v_gene: TRBV7-9; d_gene: TRBD1; abundance: .; j_gene: TRBJ1-3; CDR3nt: TGTGCCAGCAGCTCGGGACAGACCTCTGGAAACACCATATATTTT; CDR3aa: CASSSGQTSGNTIYF
v_gene: TRBV4-3; d_gene: TRBD1; abundance: once; j_gene: TRBJ2-1; CDR3nt: TGCGCCAGCAGCCAAGATCCAGCGGGACAGGGGTCCTACAATGAGCAGTTCTTC; CDR3aa: CASSQDPAGQGSYNEQFF
v_gene: TRBV6-4; d_gene: TRBD1; abundance: .; j_gene: TRBJ1-5; CDR3nt: TGTGCCAGCAGTGACTCGGGAACGACAGGGCCATCGGGCAATCAGCCCCAGCATTTT; CDR3aa: CASSDSGTTGPSGNQPQHF
v_gene: TRBV30; d_gene: TRBD1; abundance: .; j_gene: TRBJ1-5; CDR3nt: TGTGCCTGGAGTGTACGCCCCGAAGCGGGACAGGGAAATCAGCCCCAGCATTTT; CDR3aa: CAWSVRPEAGQGNQPQHF
v_gene: TRBV19; d_gene: .; abundance: .; j_gene: TRBJ1-2; CDR3nt: TGTGCCAGTAGTGTACGAGACAGTGCGTTGGGCTACACCTTC; CDR3aa: CASSVRDSALGYTF
v_gene: TRBV6-1; d_gene: .; abundance: .; j_gene: TRBJ2-1; CDR3nt: TGTGCCACAGGCGGCAGGAGCTCCTACAATGAGCAGTTCTTC; CDR3aa: CATGGRSSYNEQFF
v_gene: TRBV16; d_gene: .; abundance: .; j_gene: TRBJ2-1; CDR3nt: TGTGCCAGCAGCCTAACTAGTAGTTCCTACAATGAGCAGTTCTTC; CDR3aa: CASSLTSSSYNEQFF
v_gene: TRBV11-1; d_gene: .; abundance: once; j_gene: TRBJ2-1; CDR3nt: TGTGCCAGCAGAGGAGGGGGGGCGGGAGTCTACAATGAGCAGTTCTTC; CDR3aa: CASRGGGAGVYNEQFF
v_gene: TRBV5-1; d_gene: .; abundance: .; j_gene: TRBJ2-5; CDR3nt: TGCGCCAGCAGCTTGGGTTCGGTTCGAGGGGAGACCCAGTACTTC; CDR3aa: CASSLGSVRGETQYF
v_gene: TRBV4-3; d_gene: .; abundance: .; j_gene: TRBJ1-1; CDR3nt: TGCGCCAGCAGCCAACGTGGGGGAACTGAAGCTTTCTTT; CDR3aa: CASSQRGGTEAFF
v_gene: TRBV10-3; d_gene: TRBD1; abundance: .; j_gene: TRBJ1-1; CDR3nt: TGTGCCATCAACCCAGGGGGCCCAGGTGAAGCTTTCTTT; CDR3aa: CAINPGGPGEAFF
v_gene: TRBV30; d_gene: .; abundance: once; j_gene: TRBJ1-5; CDR3nt: TGTGCCTGGAGTGGGCAGGCCGATCAGCCCCAGCATTTT; CDR3aa: CAWSGQADQPQHF
v_gene: TRBV7-8; d_gene: .; abundance: .; j_gene: TRBJ1-4; CDR3nt: TGTGCCAGCAGCTTAGCTTTTACGGGGGGAACTAATGAAAAACTGTTTTTT; CDR3aa: CASSLAFTGGTNEKLFF
v_gene: TRBV7-2; d_gene: TRBD1; abundance: .; j_gene: TRBJ2-1; CDR3nt: TGTGCCAGCAGCGCCCGAAACCGGGACAGCTACAATGAGCAGTTCTTC; CDR3aa: CASSARNRDSYNEQFF
v_gene: TRBV7-6; d_gene: TRBD2; abundance: .; j_gene: TRBJ2-2; CDR3nt: TGTGCCAGCAGCGTAGGGACTAGAGGTCCCGGGGAGCTGTTTTTT; CDR3aa: CASSVGTRGPGELFF
v_gene: TRBV30; d_gene: .; abundance: .; j_gene: TRBJ2-1; CDR3nt: TGTGCCTGGAGTAAACGCTACAATGAGCAGTTCTTC; CDR3aa: CAWSKRYNEQFF
v_gene: TRBV29-1; d_gene: .; abundance: once; j_gene: TRBJ1-3; CDR3nt: TGCAGCGTTGAAGATCGACGAGGGGTGCGGGCCTCTGGAAACACCATATATTTT; CDR3aa: CSVEDRRGVRASGNTIYF
v_gene: TRBV18; d_gene: .; abundance: .; j_gene: TRBJ2-5; CDR3nt: TGTGCCAGCTCACCACCCGGATCGAGCGGGCAACAAGAGACCCAGTACTTC; CDR3aa: CASSPPGSSGQQETQYF
v_gene: TRBV6-5; d_gene: TRBD1; abundance: .; j_gene: TRBJ2-1; CDR3nt: TGTGCCAGCAGGACTACAGGGGGCTCCTACAATGAGCAGTTCTTC; CDR3aa: CASRTTGGSYNEQFF